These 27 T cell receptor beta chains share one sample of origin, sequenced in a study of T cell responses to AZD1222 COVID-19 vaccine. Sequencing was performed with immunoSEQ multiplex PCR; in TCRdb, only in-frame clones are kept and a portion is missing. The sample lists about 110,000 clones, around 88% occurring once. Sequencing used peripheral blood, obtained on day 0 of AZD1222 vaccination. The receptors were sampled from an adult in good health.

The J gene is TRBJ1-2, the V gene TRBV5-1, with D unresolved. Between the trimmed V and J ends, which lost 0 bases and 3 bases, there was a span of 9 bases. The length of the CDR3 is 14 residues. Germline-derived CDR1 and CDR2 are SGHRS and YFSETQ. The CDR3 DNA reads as TGCGCCAGCAGCTTGGATCCGGGATACTATGGCTACACCTTC. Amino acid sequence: CASSLDPGYYGYTF.

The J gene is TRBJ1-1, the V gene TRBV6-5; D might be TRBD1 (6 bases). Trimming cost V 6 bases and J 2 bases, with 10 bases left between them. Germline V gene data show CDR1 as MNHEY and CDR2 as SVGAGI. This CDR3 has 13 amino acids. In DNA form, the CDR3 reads TGTGCCAGCAGGCAGGGGTCTAACACTGAAGCTTTCTTT. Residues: CASRQGSNTEAFF.

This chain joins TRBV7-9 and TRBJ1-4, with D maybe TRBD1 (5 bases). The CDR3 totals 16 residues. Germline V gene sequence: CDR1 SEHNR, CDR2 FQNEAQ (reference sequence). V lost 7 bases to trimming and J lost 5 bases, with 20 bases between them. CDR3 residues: CASTQGAGGGNEKLFF. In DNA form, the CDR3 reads TGTGCCAGCACCCAGGGCGCTGGGGGGGGGAATGAAAAACTGTTTTTT. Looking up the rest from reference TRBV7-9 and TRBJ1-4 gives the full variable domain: DTGVSQNPRHKITKRGQNVTFRCDPISEHNRLYWYRQTLGQGPEFLTYFQNEAQLEKSRLLSDRFSAERPKGSFSTLEIQRTEQGDSAMYLCASTQGAGGGNEKLFFGSGTQLSVL.

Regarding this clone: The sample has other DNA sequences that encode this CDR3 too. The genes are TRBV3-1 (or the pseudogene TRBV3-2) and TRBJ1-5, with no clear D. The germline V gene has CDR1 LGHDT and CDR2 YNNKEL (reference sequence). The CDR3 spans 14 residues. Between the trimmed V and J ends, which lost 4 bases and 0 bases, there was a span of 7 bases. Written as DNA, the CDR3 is TGTGCCAGCAGCCCCACTTATAGCAATCAGCCCCAGCATTTT. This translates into CASSPTYSNQPQHF.

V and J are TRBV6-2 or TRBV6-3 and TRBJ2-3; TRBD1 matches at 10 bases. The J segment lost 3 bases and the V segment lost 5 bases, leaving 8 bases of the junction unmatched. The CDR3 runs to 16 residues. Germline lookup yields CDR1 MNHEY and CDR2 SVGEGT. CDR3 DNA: TGTGCCAGCAGTCATTTCGGGACAGGGGAAACAGATACGCAGTATTTT. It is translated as CASSHFGTGETDTQYF.

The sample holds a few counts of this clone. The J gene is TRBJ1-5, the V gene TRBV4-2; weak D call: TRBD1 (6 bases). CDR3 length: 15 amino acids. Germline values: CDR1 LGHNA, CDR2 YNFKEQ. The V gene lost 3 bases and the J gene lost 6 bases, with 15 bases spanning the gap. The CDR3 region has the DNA TGTGCCAGCAGCCAGGCTGACAGGACGGCTCAGCCCCAGCATTTT. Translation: CASSQADRTAQPQHF.

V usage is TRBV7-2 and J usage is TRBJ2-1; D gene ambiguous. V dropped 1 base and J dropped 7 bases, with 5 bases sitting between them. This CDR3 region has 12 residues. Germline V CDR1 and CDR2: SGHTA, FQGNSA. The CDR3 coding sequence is TGTGCCAGCAGCTTAGGTTCGAATGAGCAGTTCTTC. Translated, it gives CASSLGSNEQFF.

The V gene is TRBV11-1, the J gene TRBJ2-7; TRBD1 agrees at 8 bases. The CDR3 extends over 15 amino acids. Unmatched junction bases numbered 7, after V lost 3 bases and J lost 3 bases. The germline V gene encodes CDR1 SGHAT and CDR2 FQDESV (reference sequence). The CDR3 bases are TGTGCCAGCAGCTTTGGGACAGGCGGTTTCTACGAGCAGTACTTC. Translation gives CASSFGTGGFYEQYF.

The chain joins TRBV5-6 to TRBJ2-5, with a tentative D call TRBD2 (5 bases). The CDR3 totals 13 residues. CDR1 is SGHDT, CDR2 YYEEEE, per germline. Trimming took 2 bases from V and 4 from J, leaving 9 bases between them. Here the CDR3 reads CASSLRGAETQYF. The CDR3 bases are TGTGCCAGCAGCTTACGGGGAGCAGAGACCCAGTACTTC. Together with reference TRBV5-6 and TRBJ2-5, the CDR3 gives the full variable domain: DAGVTQSPTHLIKTRGQQVTLRCSPKSGHDTVSWYQQALGQGPQFIFQYYEEEERQRGNFPDRFSGHQFPNYSSELNVNALLLGDSALYLCASSLRGAETQYFGPGTRLLVL.

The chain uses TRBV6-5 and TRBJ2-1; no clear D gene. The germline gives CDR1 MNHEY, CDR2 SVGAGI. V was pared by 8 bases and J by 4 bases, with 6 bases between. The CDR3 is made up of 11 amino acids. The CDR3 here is CASPLYNEQFF. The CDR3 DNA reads TGTGCCAGCCCTCTATACAATGAGCAGTTCTTC.

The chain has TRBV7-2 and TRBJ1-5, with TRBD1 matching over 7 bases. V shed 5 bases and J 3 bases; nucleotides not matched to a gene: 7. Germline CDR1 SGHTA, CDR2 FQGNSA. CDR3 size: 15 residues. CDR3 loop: CASSKQGTDNQPQHF. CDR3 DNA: TGTGCCAGCAGCAAACAGGGGACGGACAATCAGCCCCAGCATTTT.

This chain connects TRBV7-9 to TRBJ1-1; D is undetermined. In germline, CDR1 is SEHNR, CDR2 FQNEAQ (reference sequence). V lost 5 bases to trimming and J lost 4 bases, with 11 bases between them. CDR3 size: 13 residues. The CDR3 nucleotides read TGTGCCAGCAGCACCACGGGGTTCACTGAAGCTTTCTTT. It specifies CASSTTGFTEAFF.

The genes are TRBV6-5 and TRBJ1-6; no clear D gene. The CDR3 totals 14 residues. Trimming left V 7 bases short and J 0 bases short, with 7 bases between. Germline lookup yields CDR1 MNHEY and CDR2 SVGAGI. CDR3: CASMTSSYNSPLHF. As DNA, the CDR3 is TGTGCCAGCATGACGAGCTCCTATAATTCACCCCTCCACTTT.

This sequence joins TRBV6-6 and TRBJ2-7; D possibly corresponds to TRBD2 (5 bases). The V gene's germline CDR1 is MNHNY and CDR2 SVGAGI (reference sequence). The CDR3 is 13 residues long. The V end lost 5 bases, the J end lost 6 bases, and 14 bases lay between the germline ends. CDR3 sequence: CASSVNSGGEQYF. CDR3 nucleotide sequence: TGTGCCAGCAGTGTCAACAGCGGAGGCGAGCAGTACTTC.

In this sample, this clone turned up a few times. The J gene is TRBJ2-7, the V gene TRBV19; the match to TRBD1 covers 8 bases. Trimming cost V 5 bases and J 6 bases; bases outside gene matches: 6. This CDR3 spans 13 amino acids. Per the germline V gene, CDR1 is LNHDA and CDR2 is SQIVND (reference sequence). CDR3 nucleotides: TGTGCCAGTAGTCAACAGGGGGTCGCCGAGCAGTACTTC. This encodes CASSQQGVAEQYF.

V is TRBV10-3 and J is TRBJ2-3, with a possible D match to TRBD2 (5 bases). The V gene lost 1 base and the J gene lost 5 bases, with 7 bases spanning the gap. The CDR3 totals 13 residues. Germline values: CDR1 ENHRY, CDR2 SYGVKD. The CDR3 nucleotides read TGTGCCATCAGTGAGTTAGGAGGAGATACGCAGTATTTT. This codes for CAISELGGDTQYF.

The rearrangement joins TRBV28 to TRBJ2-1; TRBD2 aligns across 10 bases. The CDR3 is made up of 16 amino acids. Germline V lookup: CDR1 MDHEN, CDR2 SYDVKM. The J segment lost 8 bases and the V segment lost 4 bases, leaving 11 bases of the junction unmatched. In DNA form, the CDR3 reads TGTGCCAGCAGTTCCCGACCTAGCGGGGGTGGTTATGAGCAGTTCTTC. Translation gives CASSSRPSGGGYEQFF.

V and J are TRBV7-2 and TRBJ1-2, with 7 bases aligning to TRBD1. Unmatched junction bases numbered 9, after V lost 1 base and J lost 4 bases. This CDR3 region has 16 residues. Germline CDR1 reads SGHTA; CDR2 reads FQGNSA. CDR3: CASSLGSEGAGYGYTF. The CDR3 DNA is TGTGCCAGCAGCTTAGGGTCCGAGGGGGCCGGCTATGGCTACACCTTC.

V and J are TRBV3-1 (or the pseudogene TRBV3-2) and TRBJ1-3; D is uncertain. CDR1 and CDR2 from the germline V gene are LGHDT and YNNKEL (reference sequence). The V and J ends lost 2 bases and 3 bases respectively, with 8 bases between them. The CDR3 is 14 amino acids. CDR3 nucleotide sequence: TGTGCCAGCAGCCAAAAGGGAGTTGGAAACACCATATATTTT. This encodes CASSQKGVGNTIYF.

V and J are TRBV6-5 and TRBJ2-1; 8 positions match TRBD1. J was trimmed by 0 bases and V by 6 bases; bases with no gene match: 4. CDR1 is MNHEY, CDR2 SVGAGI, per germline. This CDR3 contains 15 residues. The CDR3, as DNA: TGTGCCAGCAGCCCCGACAGGGGCTCCTACAATGAGCAGTTCTTC. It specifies CASSPDRGSYNEQFF.

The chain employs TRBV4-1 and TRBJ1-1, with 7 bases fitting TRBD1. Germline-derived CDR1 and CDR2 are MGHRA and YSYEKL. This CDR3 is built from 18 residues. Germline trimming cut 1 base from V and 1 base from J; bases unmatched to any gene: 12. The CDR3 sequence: CASSQGMGWRDRNTEAFF. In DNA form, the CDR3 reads TGCGCCAGCAGCCAAGGTATGGGGTGGAGGGACAGGAACACTGAAGCTTTCTTT.

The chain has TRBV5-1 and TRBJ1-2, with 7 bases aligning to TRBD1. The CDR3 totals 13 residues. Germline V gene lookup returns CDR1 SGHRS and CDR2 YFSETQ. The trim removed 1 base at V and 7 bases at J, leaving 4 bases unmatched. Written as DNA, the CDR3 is TGCGCCAGCAGCTTGCAGGGGGGGATTGGCTACACCTTC. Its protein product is CASSLQGGIGYTF.

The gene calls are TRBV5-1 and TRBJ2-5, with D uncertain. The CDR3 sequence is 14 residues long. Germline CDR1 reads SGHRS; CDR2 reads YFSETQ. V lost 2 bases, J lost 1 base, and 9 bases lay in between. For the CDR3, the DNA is TGCGCCAGCAGCTTAGAACTCAGCCAAGAGACCCAGTACTTC. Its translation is CASSLELSQETQYF. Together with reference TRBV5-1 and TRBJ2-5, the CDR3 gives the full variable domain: KAGVTQTPRYLIKTRGQQVTLSCSPISGHRSVSWYQQTPGQGLQFLFEYFSETQRNKGNFPGRFSGRQFSNSRSEMNVSTLELGDSALYLCASSLELSQETQYFGPGTRLLVL.

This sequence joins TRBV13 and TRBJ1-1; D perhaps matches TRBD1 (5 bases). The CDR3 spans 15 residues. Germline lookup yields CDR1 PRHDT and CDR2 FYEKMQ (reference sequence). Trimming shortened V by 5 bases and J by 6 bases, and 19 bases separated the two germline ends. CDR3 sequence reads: CASSPHRIYRAEAFF. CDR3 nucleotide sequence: TGTGCCAGCAGCCCACACAGGATTTACCGCGCTGAAGCTTTCTTT.

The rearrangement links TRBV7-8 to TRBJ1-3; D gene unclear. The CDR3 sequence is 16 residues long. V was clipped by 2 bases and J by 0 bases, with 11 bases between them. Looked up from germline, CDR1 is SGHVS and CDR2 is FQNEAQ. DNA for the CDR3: TGTGCCAGCAGCTTACCGATGGAGTACTCTGGAAACACCATATATTTT. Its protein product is CASSLPMEYSGNTIYF.

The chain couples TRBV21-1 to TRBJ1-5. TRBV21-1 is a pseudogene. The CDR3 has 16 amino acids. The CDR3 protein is CASSGAGWGYNQPQHF. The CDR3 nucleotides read TGTGCCAGCAGCGGCGCGGGCTGGGGTTATAATCAGCCCCAGCATTTT.

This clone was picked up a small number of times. This CDR3 is CASSLAAAAYGYTF. Here the CDR3 DNA reads TGTGCCAGCAGCTTAGCGGCGGCAGCCTATGGCTACACCTTC. The V call is TRBV7-9, the J call TRBJ1-2, with D hard to call. Germline values: CDR1 SEHNR, CDR2 FQNEAQ (reference sequence). This CDR3 has 14 amino acids. Trimming shortened V by 0 bases and J by 4 bases, and 9 bases separated the two germline ends.